This TCR beta chain was recorded in a study of human T cells and chemical hapten exposure. Turning to the study itself: Sensitizing treatment utilized 2% DPC over a roughly 2 cm by roughly 2 cm portion of upper inner arm skin. On the upper back, patch tests were applied with 0.01% DPC and read at 6 days.

Per the germline V gene, CDR1 is SGHTA and CDR2 is FQGNSA. The V and J ends lost 6 bases and 5 bases respectively, with 14 bases between them. CDR3 length: 15 amino acids. Time point meaning: pre-sensitization, week 0. As to treatment: therapeutic diphenylcyclopropenone sensitization with weekly scalp DPC. This clonotype turned up a few times. TCRdb ran MiXCR on the RACE reads and lists one entry per CDR3 protein. The repertoire consists of approximately 60,000 distinct CDR3 sequences, with about 10% occurring once and the leading ten covering around 3.9%. The sequencing here drew on whole blood, taken in connection with sensitization to the hapten diphenylcyclopropenone (DPC). The sequence was collected from a woman aged 40 to 49 with alopecia areata. Some clones in this sample may be carry-over from other donors' samples. The chain recombines TRBV7-2 with TRBJ1-6, with D possibly being TRBD1 (5 bases). The CDR3 DNA follows: TGTGCCAGCAGGGGGCGGGTCATGAATAATTCACCCCTCCACTTT. It encodes CASRGRVMNNSPLHF.